The next 6 T cell receptor beta chains were all read from a single sample in a study of cytomegalovirus exposure and HLA in healthy donors. Primers: 60 Vbeta forward and 13 Jbeta reverse. Some clones are missing from TCRdb's copy, which holds only in-frame ones; the method was immunoSEQ multiplex PCR. This sample contains around 34,000 clones. The sample was PBMCs. The receptors shown here come from a woman aged 40 to 50 in good health and CMV-seropositive.

This chain connects TRBV4-2 to TRBJ2-1, with 12 bases identical to TRBD1. Looked up from germline, CDR1 is LGHNA and CDR2 is YNFKEQ. The V segment lost 4 bases and the J segment 6 bases; nucleotides outside the gene matches: 13. CDR3 length equals 18 residues. For the CDR3, the DNA is TGTGCCAGCAGCCGAGGGACAGGGGGCTCTTTTAACAGCAATGAGCAGTTCTTC. This translates into CASSRGTGGSFNSNEQFF.

V usage is TRBV6-6 and J usage is TRBJ2-2; 11 bases map to TRBD1. V dropped 6 bases and J dropped 7; count of bases not matched to a gene: 7. From germline, CDR1 is MNHNY and CDR2 SVGAGI (reference sequence). The CDR3 runs to 15 residues. CDR3 DNA sequence: TGTGCCAGCAGAAAAGGACAGGGGGCTGTCGGGGAGCTGTTTTTT. Translation: CASRKGQGAVGELFF.

The CDR3 loop reads CASSRAGEKLFF. The CDR3 DNA is TGCGCCAGCAGCAGAGCGGGCGAAAAACTGTTTTTT. The V gene is TRBV5-1, the J gene TRBJ1-4; D remains unclear. V lost 4 bases and J lost 8, with 9 bases in between. The germline CDR1 and CDR2 sequences are SGHRS and YFSETQ. CDR3 length: 12 amino acids. The full variable domain, completed using reference TRBV5-1 and TRBJ1-4, is KAGVTQTPRYLIKTRGQQVTLSCSPISGHRSVSWYQQTPGQGLQFLFEYFSETQRNKGNFPGRFSGRQFSNSRSEMNVSTLELGDSALYLCASSRAGEKLFFGSGTQLSVL.

This chain links TRBV28 with TRBJ1-1; no firm D call. Trimming took 7 bases from V and 0 from J, leaving 9 bases between them. Germline CDR1 is MDHEN and CDR2 is SYDVKM. The CDR3 extends over 13 amino acids. CDR3 residues: CASTSSVNTEAFF. Written as DNA, the CDR3 is TGTGCCAGCACCTCGTCCGTGAACACTGAAGCTTTCTTT.

This chain links TRBV18 with TRBJ1-1, with D perhaps TRBD1 (6 bases). Trimming pared 3 bases from V and 5 bases from J, leaving 13 bases between. The CDR3 loop spans 14 amino acids. Germline lookup yields CDR1 KGHSH and CDR2 LQKENI. CDR3 loop: CASSPGRGRTEAFF. The CDR3 nucleotides read TGTGCCAGCTCACCTGGCAGGGGAAGGACTGAAGCTTTCTTT. Drawing the rest from reference TRBV18 and TRBJ1-1, the complete variable domain is NAGVMQNPRHLVRRRGQEARLRCSPMKGHSHVYWYRQLPEEGLKFMVYLQKENIIDESGMPKERFSAEFPKEGPSILRIQQVVRGDSAAYFCASSPGRGRTEAFFGQGTRLTVV.

This chain uses TRBV6-5 with TRBJ1-1, with D unresolved. Germline-derived CDR1 and CDR2 are MNHEY and SVGAGI. V shed 2 bases and J shed 4 bases, with 14 bases lying between them. The CDR3 consists of 15 residues. CDR3 loop: CASSYTVAGVTEAFF. CDR3 nucleotides: TGTGCCAGCAGTTACACCGTAGCCGGGGTCACTGAAGCTTTCTTT.